A selection of T cell receptor beta chains follows, all from one sample in a study of a mutant IDH1 vaccine in newly diagnosed glioma. Their recognized antigens are unknown. Measured with immunoSEQ multiplex PCR; TCRdb has only the in-frame clones, and not every one. The sample yields around 50,000 clones, approximately 81% seen once. Sequencing used PBMCs, obtained from a glioma patient whose treatment included an IDH1 peptide vaccine. These receptors were taken from a woman younger than 35 with glioma. CDR3s include the opening cysteine and the closing phenylalanine or tryptophan. A D gene is named only where the DNA matches it firmly. Expanded clones are given a class, and other clones once, few, many or no size at all.

j_call d_call v_call clone_size cdr3_aa cdr3_nt
TRBJ2-7 . TRBV10-2 . CASKHIFLADSSEQYF TGCGCCAGCAAGCATATTTTCCTAGCAGATTCATCCGAGCAGTACTTC
TRBJ2-7 TRBD1 TRBV11-3 . CASSLGTGSEQYF TGTGCCAGCAGCTTAGGGACAGGGTCCGAGCAGTACTTC
TRBJ2-7 . TRBV19 . CASSIFGRGAYEQYF TGTGCCAGTAGTATATTTGGCAGGGGCGCCTACGAGCAGTACTTC
TRBJ1-6 . TRBV11-2 . CASSLDNSPLHF TGTGCCAGCAGCTTAGACAATTCACCCCTCCACTTT
TRBJ2-5 . TRBV9 . CASGPSFGETQYF TGTGCCAGCGGCCCCTCTTTTGGAGAGACCCAGTACTTC
TRBJ1-2 . TRBV6-5 . CASSYWTDNNYGYTF TGTGCCAGCAGTTACTGGACGGATAATAACTATGGCTACACCTTC
TRBJ2-1 TRBD1 TRBV4-1 . CASSDRVGPYNEQFF TGCGCCAGCAGCGACAGGGTGGGTCCCTACAATGAGCAGTTCTTC
TRBJ1-1 . TRBV21-1 few CASSKGESGRGMNTEAFF TGTGCCAGCAGCAAAGGGGAGAGCGGGAGGGGGATGAACACTGAAGCTTTCTTT
TRBJ1-4 . TRBV6-5 . CASSLRTANEKLFF TGTGCCAGCAGTCTCCGGACGGCGAATGAAAAACTGTTTTTT
TRBJ1-3 . TRBV27 . CASRDVGGGNTIYF TGTGCCAGCAGGGACGTGGGTGGCGGAAACACCATATATTTT
TRBJ1-1 TRBD1 TRBV13 few CASSKTGQAFF TGTGCCAGCAGCAAGACAGGGCAAGCTTTCTTT
TRBJ1-5 . TRBV4-1 . CASSQKGNSNQPQHF TGCGCCAGCAGCCAAAAGGGGAATAGCAATCAGCCCCAGCATTTT
TRBJ1-1 TRBD1 TRBV6-5 . CASSWFRGRGNTEAFF TGTGCCAGCAGTTGGTTCAGGGGGCGCGGGAACACTGAAGCTTTCTTT
TRBJ1-5 . TRBV2 . CASGAGVGYQPQHF TGTGCCAGCGGGGCCGGGGTTGGTTATCAGCCCCAGCATTTT
TRBJ2-1 . TRBV6-4 . CASSDSELANEQFF TGTGCCAGCAGTGACTCGGAACTAGCAAATGAGCAGTTCTTC
TRBJ1-2 . TRBV5-6 . CASSFGRVLYGYTF TGTGCCAGCAGCTTTGGTAGGGTGCTCTACGGCTACACCTTC
TRBJ2-3 . TRBV7-9 once CASSLLDPSDTQYF TGTGCCAGCAGCTTACTGGACCCCTCAGATACGCAGTATTTT
TRBJ1-4 . TRBV19 . CASSSDRGTKNEKLFF TGTGCCAGTAGCTCGGACAGAGGGACCAAAAATGAAAAACTGTTTTTT
TRBJ2-7 . TRBV6-6 . CASSHYGSYEQYF TGTGCCAGCAGCCATTACGGCTCCTACGAGCAGTACTTC
TRBJ2-1 . TRBV6-5 . CASSYRGNAPYNEQFF TGTGCCAGCAGTTACAGGGGTAATGCCCCTTACAATGAGCAGTTCTTC
TRBJ1-4 TRBD1 TRBV15 few CATSRVRTGGEKLFF TGTGCCACCAGCAGAGTTCGGACAGGGGGCGAAAAACTGTTTTTT
TRBJ2-1 . TRBV10-1 . CASRDGNEQFF TGCGCCAGCAGAGACGGCAATGAGCAGTTCTTC
TRBJ1-1 . TRBV7-9 . CASTIRDTEAFF TGTGCCAGCACCATAAGGGACACTGAAGCTTTCTTT
TRBJ2-5 TRBD2 TRBV7-9 . CASSLPPPSGEQETQYF TGTGCCAGCAGCTTACCCCCCCCTAGCGGGGAGCAAGAGACCCAGTACTTC